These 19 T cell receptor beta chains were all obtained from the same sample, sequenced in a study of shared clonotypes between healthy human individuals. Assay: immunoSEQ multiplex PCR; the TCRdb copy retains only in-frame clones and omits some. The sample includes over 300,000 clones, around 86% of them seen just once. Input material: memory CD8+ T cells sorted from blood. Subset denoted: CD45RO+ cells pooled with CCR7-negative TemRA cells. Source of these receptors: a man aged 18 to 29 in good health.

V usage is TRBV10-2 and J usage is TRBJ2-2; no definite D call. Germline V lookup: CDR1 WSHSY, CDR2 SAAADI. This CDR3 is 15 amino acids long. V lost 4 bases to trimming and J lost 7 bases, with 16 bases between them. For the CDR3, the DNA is TGCGCCAGCAGTGCGAATCTAGGCCCCCGCGGGGAGCTGTTTTTT. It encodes CASSANLGPRGELFF.

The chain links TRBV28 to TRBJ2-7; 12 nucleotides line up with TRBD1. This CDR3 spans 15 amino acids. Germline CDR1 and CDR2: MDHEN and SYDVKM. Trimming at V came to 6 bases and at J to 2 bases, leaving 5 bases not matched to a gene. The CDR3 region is CASSRDRGRPYEQYF. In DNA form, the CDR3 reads TGTGCCAGCAGCCGGGACAGGGGGCGCCCCTACGAGCAGTACTTC.

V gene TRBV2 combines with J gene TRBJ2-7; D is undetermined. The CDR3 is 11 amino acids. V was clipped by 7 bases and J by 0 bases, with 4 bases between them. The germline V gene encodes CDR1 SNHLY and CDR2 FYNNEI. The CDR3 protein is CASMYSYEQYF. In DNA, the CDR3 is TGTGCCAGCATGTACTCCTACGAGCAGTACTTC.

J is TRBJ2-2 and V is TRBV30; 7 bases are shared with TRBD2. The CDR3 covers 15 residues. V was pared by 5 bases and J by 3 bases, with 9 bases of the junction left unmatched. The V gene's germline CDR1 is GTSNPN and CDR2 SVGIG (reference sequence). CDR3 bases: TGTGCCTGGGGGGAGGGCCCGAGGGACACCGGGGAGCTGTTTTTT. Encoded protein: CAWGEGPRDTGELFF.

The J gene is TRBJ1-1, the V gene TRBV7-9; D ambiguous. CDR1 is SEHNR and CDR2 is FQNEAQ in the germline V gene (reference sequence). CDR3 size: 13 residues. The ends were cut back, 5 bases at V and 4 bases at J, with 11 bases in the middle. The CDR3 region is CASSPPLGTEAFF. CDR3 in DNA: TGTGCCAGCAGCCCGCCCCTCGGCACTGAAGCTTTCTTT.

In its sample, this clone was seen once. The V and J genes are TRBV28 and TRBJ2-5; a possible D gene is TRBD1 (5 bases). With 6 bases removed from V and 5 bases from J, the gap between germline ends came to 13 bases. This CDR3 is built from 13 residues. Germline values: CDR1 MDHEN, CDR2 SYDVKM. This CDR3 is CASSPRAGETQYF. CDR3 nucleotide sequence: TGTGCCAGCAGCCCCCGGGCAGGGGAGACCCAGTACTTC.

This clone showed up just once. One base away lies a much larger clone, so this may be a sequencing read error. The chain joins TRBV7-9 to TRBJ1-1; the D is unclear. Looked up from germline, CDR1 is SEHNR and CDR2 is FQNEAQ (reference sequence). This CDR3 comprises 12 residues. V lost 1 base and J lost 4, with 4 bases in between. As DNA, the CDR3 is TGTGCCAGCAGCTTAGATGGCACTGAAGCTTTCTTT. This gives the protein CASSLDGTEAFF. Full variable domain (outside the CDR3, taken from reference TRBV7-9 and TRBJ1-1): DTGVSQNPRHKITKRGQNVTFRCDPISEHNRLYWYRQTLGQGPEFLTYFQNEAQLEKSRLLSDRFSAERPKGSFSTLEIQRTEQGDSAMYLCASSLDGTEAFFGQGTRLTVV.

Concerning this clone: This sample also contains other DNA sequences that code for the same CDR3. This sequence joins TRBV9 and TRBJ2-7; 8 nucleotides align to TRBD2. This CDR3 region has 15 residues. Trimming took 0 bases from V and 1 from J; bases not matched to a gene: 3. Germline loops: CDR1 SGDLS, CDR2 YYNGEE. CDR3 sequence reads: CASSVGSGSSYEQYF. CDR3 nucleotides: TGTGCCAGCAGCGTAGGCAGCGGGAGTTCCTACGAGCAGTACTTC. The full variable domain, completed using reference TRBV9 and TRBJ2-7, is DSGVTQTPKHLITATGQRVTLRCSPRSGDLSVYWYQQSLDQGLQFLIQYYNGEERAKGNILERFSAQQFPDLHSELNLSSLELGDSALYFCASSVGSGSSYEQYFGPGTRLTVT.

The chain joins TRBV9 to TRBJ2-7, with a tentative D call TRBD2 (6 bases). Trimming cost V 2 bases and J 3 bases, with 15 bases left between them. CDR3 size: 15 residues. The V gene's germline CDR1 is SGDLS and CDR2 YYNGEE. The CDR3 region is CASSVDPGLIYEQYF. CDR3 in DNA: TGTGCCAGCAGCGTTGACCCGGGACTGATCTACGAGCAGTACTTC.

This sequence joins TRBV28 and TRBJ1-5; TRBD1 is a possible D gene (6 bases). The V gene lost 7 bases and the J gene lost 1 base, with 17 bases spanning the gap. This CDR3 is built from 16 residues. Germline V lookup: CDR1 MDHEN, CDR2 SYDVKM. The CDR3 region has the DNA TGTGCCAGCACCTGGAACAGGGAACTAAGCAATCAGCCCCAGCATTTT. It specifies CASTWNRELSNQPQHF.

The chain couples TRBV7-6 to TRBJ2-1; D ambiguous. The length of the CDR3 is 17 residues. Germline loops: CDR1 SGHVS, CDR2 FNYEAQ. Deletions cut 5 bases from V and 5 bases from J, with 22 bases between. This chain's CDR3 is CASSHQARDLMNNEQFF. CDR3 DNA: TGTGCCAGCAGCCACCAAGCCCGTGACTTAATGAACAATGAGCAGTTCTTC. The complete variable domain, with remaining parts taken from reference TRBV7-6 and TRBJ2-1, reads GAGVSQSPRYKVTKRGQDVALRCDPISGHVSLYWYRQALGQGPEFLTYFNYEAQQDKSGLPNDRFSAERPEGSISTLTIQRTEQRDSAMYRCASSHQARDLMNNEQFFGPGTRLTVL.

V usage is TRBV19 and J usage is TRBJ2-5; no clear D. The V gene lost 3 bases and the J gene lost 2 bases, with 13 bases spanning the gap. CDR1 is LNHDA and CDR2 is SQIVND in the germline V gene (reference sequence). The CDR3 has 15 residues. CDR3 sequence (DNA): TGTGCCAGTAGTATTGGGGTCACCACGCAAGAGACCCAGTACTTC. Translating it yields CASSIGVTTQETQYF.

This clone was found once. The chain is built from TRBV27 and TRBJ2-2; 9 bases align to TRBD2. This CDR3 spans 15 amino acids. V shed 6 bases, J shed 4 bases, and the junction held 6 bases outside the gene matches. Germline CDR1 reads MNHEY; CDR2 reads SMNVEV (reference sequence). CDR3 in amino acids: CASSLLAGPTGELFF. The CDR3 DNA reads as TGTGCCAGCAGCCTCCTAGCGGGGCCCACCGGGGAGCTGTTTTTT.

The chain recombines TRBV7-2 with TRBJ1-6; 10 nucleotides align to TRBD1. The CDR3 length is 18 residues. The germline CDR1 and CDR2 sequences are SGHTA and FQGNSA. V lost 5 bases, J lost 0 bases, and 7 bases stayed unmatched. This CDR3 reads CASSPTGGAGSYNSPLHF. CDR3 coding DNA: TGTGCCAGCAGCCCGACAGGGGGCGCGGGCTCCTATAATTCACCCCTCCACTTT.

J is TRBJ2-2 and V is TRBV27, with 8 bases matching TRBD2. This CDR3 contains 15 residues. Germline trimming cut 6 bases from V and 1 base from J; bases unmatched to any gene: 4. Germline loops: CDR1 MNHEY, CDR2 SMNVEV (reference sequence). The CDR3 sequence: CASRFAGGNTGELFF. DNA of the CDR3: TGTGCCAGCAGATTCGCGGGGGGGAACACCGGGGAGCTGTTTTTT.

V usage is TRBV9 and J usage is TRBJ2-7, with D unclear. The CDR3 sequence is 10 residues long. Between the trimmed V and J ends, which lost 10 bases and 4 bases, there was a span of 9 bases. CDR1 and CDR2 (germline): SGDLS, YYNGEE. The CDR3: CARYSYEQYF. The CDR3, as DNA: TGTGCCCGGTACTCTTACGAGCAGTACTTC.

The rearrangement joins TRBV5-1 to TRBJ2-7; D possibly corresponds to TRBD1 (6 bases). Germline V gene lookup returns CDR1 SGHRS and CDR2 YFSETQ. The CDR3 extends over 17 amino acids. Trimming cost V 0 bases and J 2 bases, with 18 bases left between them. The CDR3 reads CASSLEGTTGWPYEQYF. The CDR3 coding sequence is TGCGCCAGCAGCTTGGAAGGGACAACCGGATGGCCCTACGAGCAGTACTTC.

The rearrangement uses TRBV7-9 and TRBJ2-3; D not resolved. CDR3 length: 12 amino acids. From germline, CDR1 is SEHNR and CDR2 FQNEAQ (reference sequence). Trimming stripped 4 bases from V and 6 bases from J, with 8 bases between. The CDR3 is CASSSLLDTQYF. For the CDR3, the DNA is TGTGCCAGCAGCTCCCTTCTCGATACGCAGTATTTT. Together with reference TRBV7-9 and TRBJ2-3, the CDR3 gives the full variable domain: DTGVSQNPRHKITKRGQNVTFRCDPISEHNRLYWYRQTLGQGPEFLTYFQNEAQLEKSRLLSDRFSAERPKGSFSTLEIQRTEQGDSAMYLCASSSLLDTQYFGPGTRLTVL.

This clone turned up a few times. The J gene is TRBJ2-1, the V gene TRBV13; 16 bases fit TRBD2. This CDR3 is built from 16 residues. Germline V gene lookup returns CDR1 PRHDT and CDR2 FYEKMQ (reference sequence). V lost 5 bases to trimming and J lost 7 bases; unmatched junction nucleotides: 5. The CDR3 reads CASSLPGLAGGNEQFF. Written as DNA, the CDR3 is TGTGCCAGCAGCCTACCGGGACTAGCGGGAGGGAATGAGCAGTTCTTC. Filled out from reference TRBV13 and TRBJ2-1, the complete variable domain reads AAGVIQSPRHLIKEKRETATLKCYPIPRHDTVYWYQQGPGQDPQFLISFYEKMQSDKGSIPDRFSAQQFSDYHSELNMSSLELGDSALYFCASSLPGLAGGNEQFFGPGTRLTVL.